These 31 T cell receptor beta chains were all obtained from the same sample, sequenced in a study of post-analysis software for immune sequencing data. Their specific antigens are unknown. Each TCR beta cDNA library carried unique molecular identifiers. TCRdb ran MiXCR on the PCR reads and lists one entry per CDR3 protein. Of hundreds of thousands of distinct CDR3 sequences in the sample, around 40% are singletons; the top ten hold 12%. Study-wide findings and caveats: When patients were compared with controls, four or five TRBV segments were more frequent, TRBV5-6, TRBV5-1 and TRBV20-1 among them.

The source material was blood. Receptor source: a girl aged 10 to 17 with multiple sclerosis.

V is TRBV5-1 and J is TRBJ2-3; D call uncertain. The CDR3 has 12 residues. V lost 7 bases and J 2 bases, leaving 8 bases between the germline ends. The germline gives CDR1 SGHRS, CDR2 YFSETQ. Written as DNA, the CDR3 is TGCGCCAGCGCCGAGCACACAGATACGCAGTATTTT. It yields the protein CASAEHTDTQYF.

This clonotype was found a few times. The chain uses TRBV12-3 or TRBV12-4 and TRBJ2-1, with D hard to call. The germline V and J ends were trimmed by 7 bases and 6 bases, with 19 bases remaining between them. The CDR3 loop spans 15 amino acids. The CDR3 DNA sequence: TGTGCCAGCACCCCGAGTGGGGTCGGATCCAATGAGCAGTTCTTC. Translated, it gives CASTPSGVGSNEQFF.

V is TRBV5-1 and J is TRBJ2-7; tentatively, D is TRBD1 or TRBD2 (7 bases each). Per germline, CDR1 SGHRS and CDR2 YFSETQ. This CDR3 region has 15 residues. Trimming took off 4 bases at V and 5 bases at J, with 19 bases between the two ends. The CDR3 DNA reads as TGCGCCAGCAGCCCAGGGGGGGCGCAGGTCAACGAGCAGTACTTC. It is translated as CASSPGGAQVNEQYF.

This clonotype was observed a handful of times. V gene TRBV27 combines with J gene TRBJ1-2; TRBD1 matches at 12 bases. Per the germline V gene, CDR1 is MNHEY and CDR2 is SMNVEV (reference sequence). V was pared by 5 bases and J by 7 bases, with 8 bases of the junction left unmatched. This CDR3 region has 15 residues. The CDR3 DNA is TGTGCCAGCAGTACCCCGGGACAGGGGGCTCGTGGCTACACCTTC. Translated: CASSTPGQGARGYTF.

V gene TRBV10-3 combines with J gene TRBJ1-2, with 10 bases identical to TRBD1. Germline lookup yields CDR1 ENHRY and CDR2 SYGVKD. The CDR3 consists of 13 residues. V lost 6 bases and J lost 2; bases outside the gene matches: 0. As DNA, the CDR3 is TGTGCCATCAGGACAGGGGGCAACTATGGCTACACCTTC. Protein product: CAIRTGGNYGYTF.

The V and J genes are TRBV15 and TRBJ2-1; D ambiguous. This CDR3 is built from 17 residues. Germline assignment: CDR1 LNHNV and CDR2 YYDKDF (reference sequence). Trimming removed 1 base at V and 1 base at J, with 14 bases between. CDR3 nucleotide sequence: TGTGCCACCAGCAGAGTTACCGGCATCCGTTCCTACAATGAGCAGTTCTTC. It is translated as CATSRVTGIRSYNEQFF.

This chain connects TRBV4-1 to TRBJ2-7; possibly TRBD1 for D (5 bases). The CDR3 runs 14 residues. V lost 5 bases and J 2 bases, leaving 13 bases between the germline ends. In germline, CDR1 is MGHRA, CDR2 YSYEKL. CDR3 DNA: TGCGCCAGCAGCAAGCAGGGTGGGGCCTACGAGCAGTACTTC. Protein product: CASSKQGGAYEQYF.

The J gene is TRBJ1-2, the V gene TRBV4-1; a weak D match, TRBD1 (6 bases). Germline CDR1 is MGHRA and CDR2 is YSYEKL. This CDR3 has 14 amino acids. V gave up 0 bases and J gave up 13 bases, with 18 bases separating them. CDR3 sequence: CASSQDDRTPVGTF. The DNA for the CDR3 is TGCGCCAGCAGCCAAGACGACAGGACGCCAGTAGGCACCTTC.

The genes are TRBV7-9 and TRBJ2-1; TRBD2 aligns across 7 bases. Germline V lookup: CDR1 SEHNR, CDR2 FQNEAQ (reference sequence). The length of the CDR3 is 16 residues. The V gene end was trimmed by 2 bases and the J gene end by 3 bases; junction bases not matched to a gene: 7. CDR3 nucleotide sequence: TGTGCCAGCAGCTTACTTAGGACTAGGGTCTACAATGAGCAGTTCTTC. It is translated as CASSLLRTRVYNEQFF.

J is TRBJ2-6 and V is TRBV6-5, with D unclear. In germline, CDR1 is MNHEY, CDR2 SVGAGI. Trimming stripped 2 bases from V and 0 bases from J, with 8 bases between. The CDR3 has 16 residues. CDR3 nucleotide sequence: TGTGCCAGCAGTTACGTCGTAATCTCTGGGGCCAACGTCCTGACTTTC. It codes for CASSYVVISGANVLTF.

The CDR3 protein is CASSWTGGSDYGYTF. For the CDR3, the DNA is TGCGCCAGCAGCTGGACAGGGGGGTCCGACTATGGCTACACCTTC. The rearrangement joins TRBV5-1 to TRBJ1-2; TRBD1 aligns across 10 bases. The CDR3 is made up of 15 amino acids. The V and J ends lost 3 bases and 3 bases, in that order; junction bases with no gene match: 5. Germline V lookup: CDR1 SGHRS, CDR2 YFSETQ.

A few counts support this clonotype. The rearrangement joins TRBV6-5 to TRBJ1-2, with 7 bases that match TRBD1. There are 14 residues in the CDR3. Germline V gene data show CDR1 as MNHEY and CDR2 as SVGAGI. Trimming cost V 8 bases and J 3 bases; bases outside gene matches: 9. As DNA, the CDR3 is TGTGCCAGCGGCCTCCCGGGACAGTACTATGGCTACACCTTC. Translating gives CASGLPGQYYGYTF.

The chain carries TRBV20-1 and TRBJ2-5; D might be TRBD1 (5 bases). The CDR3 spans 14 residues. V was shortened by 4 bases and J by 9 bases, with 21 bases between the two germline ends. In germline, CDR1 is DFQATT, CDR2 SNEGSKA (reference sequence). The CDR3 region is CSAKRAQGPSAQYF. The CDR3, as DNA: TGCAGTGCTAAAAGGGCCCAGGGTCCGTCCGCCCAGTACTTC.

As concerns this clonotype: It is likely a read error, because the conserved phenylalanine at the end of the CDR3 is missing. This chain connects TRBV20-1 to TRBJ2-1; no definite D call. The V end was cut by 8 bases, the J end by 5 bases, with 1 base between. CDR1 and CDR2 (germline): DFQATT, SNEGSKA (reference sequence). This CDR3 comprises 8 residues. CDR3 bases: TGCAGTAACAATGAGCAGTTCTAC. Amino acids: CSNNEQFY.

The V gene is TRBV5-6, the J gene TRBJ2-7; unclear D gene. Germline CDR1 is SGHDT and CDR2 is YYEEEE. The CDR3 length is 14 residues. Trimming left V 0 bases short and J 2 bases short, with 9 bases between. In DNA, the CDR3 is TGTGCCAGCAGCTTGGAGGACGGCACCTACGAGCAGTACTTC. Its translation: CASSLEDGTYEQYF.

This clonotype was recorded only once. V gene TRBV20-1 combines with J gene TRBJ2-2; either TRBD1 or TRBD2 may fit D (7 bases each). V was cut by 1 base and J by 6 bases, with 12 bases left in between. Germline V gives CDR1 DFQATT, CDR2 SNEGSKA (reference sequence). This CDR3 has 14 amino acids. CDR3 sequence (DNA): TGCAGTGCTAGAGGGCAGGGGGGGTCCGGGGAGCTGTTTTTT. Encoded protein: CSARGQGGSGELFF.

V usage is TRBV10-3 and J usage is TRBJ2-7; TRBD2 agrees at 15 bases. Trimming at V came to 2 bases and at J to 2 bases, leaving 1 base not matched to a gene. Germline CDR1 ENHRY, CDR2 SYGVKD. The CDR3 consists of 16 residues. CDR3 protein: CAISERTSGRAYEQYF. The CDR3 region has the DNA TGTGCCATCAGTGAGAGGACTAGCGGGAGGGCCTACGAGCAGTACTTC.

J is TRBJ2-5 and V is TRBV11-2; D is possibly TRBD1 or TRBD2 (5 bases each). The J call is in doubt because the DNA end fits TRBJ2-1 better. Per the germline V gene, CDR1 is SGHAT and CDR2 is FQNNGV. CDR3 length equals 15 residues. The DNA of the CDR3 is TGTGCCAGCAGCCGGGACGGTGAGGGGTCAGAGACCCAGTTCTTC. Translation gives CASSRDGEGSETQFF.

This sequence joins TRBV5-1 and TRBJ1-1, with 8 bases lining up with TRBD1. The germline CDR1 and CDR2 sequences are SGHRS and YFSETQ. The CDR3 consists of 17 residues. J lost 6 bases, V lost 3 bases, and 16 bases had no gene match. CDR3 DNA: TGCGCCAGCAGCTCCCGGGACAGGACTCACCTTTCCCCTGAAGCTTTCTTT. This encodes CASSSRDRTHLSPEAFF.

The V call is TRBV29-1, the J call TRBJ1-2; D remains unclear. The CDR3 covers 12 residues. The V end lost 6 bases, the J end lost 5 bases, and 13 bases lay between the germline ends. Germline V lookup: CDR1 SQVTM, CDR2 ANQGSEA. DNA of the CDR3: TGCAGCGTCCCGGCGGTCGGGTATGGCTACACCTTC. Protein: CSVPAVGYGYTF.

This clonotype was counted a few times. The chain uses TRBV3-1 and TRBJ2-5; the match to TRBD2 covers 7 bases. V shed 1 base, J shed 5 bases, and the junction held 7 bases outside the gene matches. From germline, CDR1 is LGHDT and CDR2 YNNKEL (reference sequence). The CDR3 is 15 amino acids. CDR3 nucleotides: TGTGCCAGCAGCCAAGGAGGGACTAATGGTGAGACCCAGTACTTC. Residues: CASSQGGTNGETQYF.

This chain connects TRBV3-1 to TRBJ2-1; possibly TRBD2 for D (6 bases). The CDR3 runs to 16 residues. V was clipped by 4 bases and J by 4 bases, with 17 bases between them. CDR1 and CDR2 from the germline V gene are LGHDT and YNNKEL (reference sequence). The CDR3 DNA is TGTGCCAGCAGCCTCACCGTTCGCGGAGGGTACAATGAGCAGTTCTTC. This gives the protein CASSLTVRGGYNEQFF.

Only a few counts were recorded for this clonotype. The rearrangement uses TRBV20-1 and TRBJ2-5; TRBD2 matches 8 bases. The trim removed 6 bases at V and 2 bases at J, leaving 14 bases unmatched. This CDR3 comprises 16 residues. Germline lookup yields CDR1 DFQATT and CDR2 SNEGSKA (reference sequence). The CDR3 DNA sequence: TGCAGTGCCGCCCGCGAACTAGCGGACGTTCAAGAGACCCAGTACTTC. It codes for CSAARELADVQETQYF.

The rearrangement links TRBV20-1 to TRBJ2-1; 9 nucleotides agree with TRBD2. The CDR3 consists of 14 residues. Germline V gene sequence: CDR1 DFQATT, CDR2 SNEGSKA (reference sequence). Trimming removed 2 bases from V and 6 bases from J; junction bases left unmatched: 5. The CDR3 bases are TGCAGTGCTAGAAGTCTAGCGGGGCCCAATGAGCAGTTCTTC. Encoded protein: CSARSLAGPNEQFF.

This clonotype has only a few counts. This sequence joins TRBV5-1 and TRBJ2-7; 8 bases align to TRBD1. Unmatched junction bases numbered 4, after V lost 0 bases and J lost 2 bases. From germline, CDR1 is SGHRS and CDR2 YFSETQ. This CDR3 is 15 amino acids long. CDR3: CASSLEGQVTYEQYF. The CDR3 DNA sequence: TGCGCCAGCAGCTTGGAGGGACAGGTTACCTACGAGCAGTACTTC.

J is TRBJ1-2 and V is TRBV14, with a tentative D call TRBD1 (5 bases). V lost 0 bases and J lost 4, with 6 bases in between. The germline CDR1 and CDR2 sequences are SGHDN and FVKESK. This CDR3 has 13 amino acids. The CDR3 sequence: CASSQEGTYGYTF. In DNA, the CDR3 is TGTGCCAGCAGCCAAGAAGGGACCTATGGCTACACCTTC.

V gene TRBV6-5 combines with J gene TRBJ2-7, with D possibly being TRBD2 (6 bases). The V and J ends lost 0 bases and 7 bases respectively, with 19 bases between them. The CDR3 spans 16 residues. The germline CDR1 and CDR2 sequences are MNHEY and SVGAGI. The CDR3 DNA reads TGTGCCAGCAGTTACTCTTCGGCGGGAAGGGCGGTGGAGCAGTACTTC. This sequence encodes CASSYSSAGRAVEQYF.

This chain links TRBV29-1 with TRBJ2-1; no definite D call. V gave up 3 bases and J gave up 1 base, with 10 bases separating them. This CDR3 has 14 amino acids. Germline loops: CDR1 SQVTM, CDR2 ANQGSEA. This chain's CDR3 is CSVDSRLSYNEQFF. Here the CDR3 DNA reads TGCAGCGTTGACAGCAGGCTTTCCTACAATGAGCAGTTCTTC.

The gene calls are TRBV20-1 and TRBJ2-7, with 11 bases matching TRBD2. TRBJ2-5 explains the end of the DNA better; the J call may be wrong. Germline V gene sequence: CDR1 DFQATT, CDR2 SNEGSKA (reference sequence). This CDR3 spans 14 amino acids. The CDR3: CSALGTSGKETQYF. Written as DNA, the CDR3 is TGCAGTGCTCTAGGGACTAGCGGAAAAGAGACCCAGTACTTC.

The rearrangement joins TRBV4-2 to TRBJ2-3, with 9 bases matching TRBD2. Germline CDR1 LGHNA, CDR2 YNFKEQ. The CDR3 spans 19 residues. After removal of 1 base from V and 3 bases from J, the junction contained 14 bases not matched to a gene. CDR3 loop: CASSQVVLAGGPGTDTQYF. CDR3 DNA sequence: TGTGCCAGCAGCCAAGTCGTTTTGGCGGGAGGGCCGGGTACAGATACGCAGTATTTT.

The chain recombines TRBV12-3 or TRBV12-4 with TRBJ2-7; the match to TRBD2 covers 12 bases. J lost 0 bases, V lost 6 bases, and 12 bases had no gene match. This CDR3 has 18 amino acids. For the CDR3, the DNA is TGTGCCAGCAGCAAAAAAGGAACTAGCGGGGGGATCTCCTACGAGCAGTACTTC. Translating gives CASSKKGTSGGISYEQYF.